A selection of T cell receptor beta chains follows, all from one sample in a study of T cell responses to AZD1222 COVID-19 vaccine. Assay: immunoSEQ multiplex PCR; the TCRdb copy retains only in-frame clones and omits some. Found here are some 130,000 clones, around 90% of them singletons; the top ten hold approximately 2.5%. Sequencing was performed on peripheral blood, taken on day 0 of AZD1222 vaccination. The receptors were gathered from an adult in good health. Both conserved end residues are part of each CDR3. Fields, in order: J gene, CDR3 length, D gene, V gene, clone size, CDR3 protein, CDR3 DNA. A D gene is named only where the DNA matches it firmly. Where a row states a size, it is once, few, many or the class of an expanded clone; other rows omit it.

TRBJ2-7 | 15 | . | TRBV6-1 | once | CASSEAEGTLYEQYF | TGTGCCAGCAGTGAAGCGGAGGGTACCCTCTACGAGCAGTACTTC
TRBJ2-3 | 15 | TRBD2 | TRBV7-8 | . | CASSSPSAGADTQYF | TGTGCCAGCAGCTCCCCCTCAGCGGGAGCAGATACGCAGTATTTT
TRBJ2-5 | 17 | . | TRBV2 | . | CASSTRISENNQETQYF | TGTGCCAGCAGCACCCGTATCAGCGAAAACAACCAAGAGACCCAGTACTTC
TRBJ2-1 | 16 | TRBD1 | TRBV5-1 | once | CASSWEPGQVYNEQFF | TGCGCCAGCAGCTGGGAGCCGGGACAGGTCTACAATGAGCAGTTCTTC
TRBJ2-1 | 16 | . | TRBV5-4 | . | CASSLRLTAGLNEQFF | TGTGCCAGCAGCTTGAGACTAACCGCGGGTCTCAATGAGCAGTTCTTC
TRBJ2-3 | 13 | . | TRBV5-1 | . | CASTRDLADTQYF | TGCGCCAGCACCAGGGACCTCGCAGATACGCAGTATTTT
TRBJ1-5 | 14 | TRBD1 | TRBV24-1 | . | CATSGQGSNQPQHF | TGTGCCACCAGTGGACAGGGGAGCAATCAGCCCCAGCATTTT
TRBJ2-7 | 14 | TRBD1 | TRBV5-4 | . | CASSFGQGGYEQYF | TGTGCCAGCAGCTTCGGACAGGGGGGGTACGAGCAGTACTTC
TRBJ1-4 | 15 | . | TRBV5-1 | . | CASSKTVATNEKLFF | TGCGCCAGCAGCAAGACCGTTGCAACTAATGAAAAACTGTTTTTT
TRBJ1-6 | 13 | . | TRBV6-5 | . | CASSYSLLGGRHF | TGTGCCAGCAGTTACTCCCTACTAGGAGGGCGCCACTTT
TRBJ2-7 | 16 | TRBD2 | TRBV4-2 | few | CASSQGGASGTYEQYF | TGTGCCAGCAGCCAAGGGGGGGCTAGCGGGACCTACGAGCAGTACTTC
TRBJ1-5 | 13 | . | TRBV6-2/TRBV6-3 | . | CASSSLGNQPQHF | TGTGCCAGCAGTTCCCTAGGCAACCAGCCCCAGCATTTT
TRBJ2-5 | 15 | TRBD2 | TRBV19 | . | CASSPAGGRGETQYF | TGTGCCAGTAGCCCGGCCGGGGGGAGGGGAGAGACCCAGTACTTC
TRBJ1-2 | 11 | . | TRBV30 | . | CAWSSTGGYTF | TGTGCCTGGAGTAGTACTGGGGGCTACACCTTC
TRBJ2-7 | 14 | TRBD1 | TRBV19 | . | CASSPGTGPSEQYF | TGTGCCAGTAGTCCCGGGACAGGGCCCTCCGAGCAGTACTTC
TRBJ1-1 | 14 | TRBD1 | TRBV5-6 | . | CASRVQGKGTEAFF | TGTGCCAGCAGGGTACAGGGGAAAGGTACTGAAGCTTTCTTT
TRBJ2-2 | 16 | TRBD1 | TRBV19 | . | CASSIPDRVGPGELFF | TGTGCCAGTAGTATCCCCGACAGGGTTGGTCCCGGGGAGCTGTTTTTT
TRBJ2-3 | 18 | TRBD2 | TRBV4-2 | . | CASSQERPAGGRADTQYF | TGTGCCAGCAGCCAAGAACGACCGGCGGGAGGGCGGGCAGATACGCAGTATTTT
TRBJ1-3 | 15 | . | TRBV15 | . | CATSRGGSSGNTIYF | TGTGCCACCAGCAGAGGAGGGAGCTCTGGAAACACCATATATTTT
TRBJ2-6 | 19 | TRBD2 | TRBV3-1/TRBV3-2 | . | CASSQESREVSSGANVLTF | TGTGCCAGCAGCCAAGAATCTCGGGAGGTTAGCTCTGGGGCCAACGTCCTGACTTTC
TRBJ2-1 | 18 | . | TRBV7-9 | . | CASSLAGWAGPPNNEQFF | TGTGCCAGCAGCTTAGCGGGTTGGGCGGGGCCGCCTAACAATGAGCAGTTCTTC
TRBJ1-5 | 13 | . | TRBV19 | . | CASSIGPRQPQHF | TGTGCCAGTAGTATAGGCCCCCGGCAGCCCCAGCATTTT
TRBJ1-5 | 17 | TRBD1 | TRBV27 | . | CASSWGRTGHSNQPQHF | TGTGCCAGCAGCTGGGGAAGGACAGGTCATAGCAATCAGCCCCAGCATTTT
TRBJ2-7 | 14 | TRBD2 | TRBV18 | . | CASSPGLAGDEQYF | TGTGCCAGCTCACCAGGACTAGCGGGTGACGAGCAGTACTTC
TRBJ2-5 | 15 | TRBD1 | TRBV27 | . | CASRVFATEDRAQYF | TGTGCCAGCAGGGTGTTTGCGACGGAAGACAGGGCCCAGTACTTC
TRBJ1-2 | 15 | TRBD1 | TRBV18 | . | CASSPPTGQTGGYTF | TGTGCCAGCTCACCACCGACAGGGCAGACGGGGGGCTACACCTTC
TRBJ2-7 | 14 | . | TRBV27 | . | CASSPGLRENEQYF | TGTGCCAGCAGTCCAGGACTACGGGAGAACGAGCAGTACTTC
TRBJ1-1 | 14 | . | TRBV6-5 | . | CASSYPSGVTEAFF | TGTGCCAGCAGTTACCCCTCAGGGGTCACTGAAGCTTTCTTT
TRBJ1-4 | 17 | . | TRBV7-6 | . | CASSPLRRGGVNEKLFF | TGTGCCAGCAGCCCGCTAAGAAGGGGGGGAGTTAATGAAAAACTGTTTTTT
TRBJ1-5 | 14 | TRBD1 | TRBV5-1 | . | CASSLGGTAMPQHF | TGCGCCAGCAGCTTGGGGGGGACAGCCATGCCCCAGCATTTT
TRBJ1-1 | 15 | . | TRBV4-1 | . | CASSHASGRGTEAFF | TGCGCCAGCAGCCATGCTTCCGGGAGGGGAACTGAAGCTTTCTTT
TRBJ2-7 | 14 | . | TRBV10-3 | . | CAISERDITYEQYF | TGTGCCATCAGTGAGCGGGACATAACCTACGAGCAGTACTTC
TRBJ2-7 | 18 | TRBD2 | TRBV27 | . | CASSLGLAGGPASYEQYF | TGTGCCAGCAGCTTGGGACTAGCGGGAGGGCCCGCGTCCTACGAGCAGTACTTC
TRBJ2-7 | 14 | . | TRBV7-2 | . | CASSLSYSSYEQYF | TGTGCCAGCAGCTTAAGCTACAGTTCCTACGAGCAGTACTTC
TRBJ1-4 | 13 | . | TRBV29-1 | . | CSGITATNEKLFF | TGCAGCGGAATTACGGCAACTAATGAAAAACTGTTTTTT
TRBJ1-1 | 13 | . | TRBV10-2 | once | CASRVNRDTEAFF | TGCGCCAGCAGGGTAAACAGGGACACTGAAGCTTTCTTT
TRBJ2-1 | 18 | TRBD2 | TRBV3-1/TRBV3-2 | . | CASSQLGTSESVGGEQFF | TGTGCCAGCAGCCAACTCGGGACTAGCGAGAGCGTAGGGGGTGAGCAGTTCTTC
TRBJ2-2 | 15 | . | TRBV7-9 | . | CASSSGRTIGGELFF | TGTGCCAGCAGCTCCGGACGGACCATAGGCGGGGAGCTGTTTTTT
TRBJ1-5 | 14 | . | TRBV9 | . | CASSVGIGDQPQHF | TGTGCCAGCAGCGTAGGGATAGGGGATCAGCCCCAGCATTTT
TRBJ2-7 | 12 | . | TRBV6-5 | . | CASGEGQRSQYF | TGTGCCAGCGGAGAGGGCCAGCGGAGTCAGTACTTC
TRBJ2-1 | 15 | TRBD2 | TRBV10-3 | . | CAIKTSGGTYNEQFF | TGTGCCATCAAAACTAGCGGGGGTACCTACAATGAGCAGTTCTTC
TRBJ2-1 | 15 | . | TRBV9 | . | CASSPKAWSYNEQFF | TGTGCCAGCAGCCCCAAAGCGTGGTCCTACAATGAGCAGTTCTTC
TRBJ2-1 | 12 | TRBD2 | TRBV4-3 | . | CASSWGGNEQFF | TGCGCCAGCAGCTGGGGGGGCAATGAGCAGTTCTTC
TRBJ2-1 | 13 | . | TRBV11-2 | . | CASNKYQEFRPFF | TGTGCCAGCAACAAATACCAGGAGTTTCGACCGTTCTTC
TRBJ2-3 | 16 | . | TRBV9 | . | CASSVVGLTSTDTQYF | TGTGCCAGCAGCGTAGTGGGCTTGACTAGCACAGATACGCAGTATTTT
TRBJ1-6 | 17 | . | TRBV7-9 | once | CASSSDSWSSYNSPLHF | TGTGCCAGCAGCTCCGACTCATGGAGCTCCTATAATTCACCCCTCCACTTT
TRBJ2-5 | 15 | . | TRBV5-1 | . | CASSQDGQRAETQYF | TGCGCCAGCAGCCAAGACGGACAGAGGGCAGAGACCCAGTACTTC
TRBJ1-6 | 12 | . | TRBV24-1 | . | CATSDLAGTLHF | TGTGCCACCAGTGATTTGGCCGGGACCCTCCACTTT
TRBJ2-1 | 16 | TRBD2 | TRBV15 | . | CATSRNSGGSYNEQFF | TGTGCCACCAGCAGAAATAGCGGGGGCTCCTACAATGAGCAGTTCTTC
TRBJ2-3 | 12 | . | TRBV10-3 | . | CAISESSDTQYF | TGTGCCATCAGTGAGTCTTCAGATACGCAGTATTTT
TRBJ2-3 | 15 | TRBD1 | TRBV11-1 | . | CASSLEPRGTDTQYF | TGTGCCAGCAGCTTAGAACCCAGGGGGACAGATACGCAGTATTTT
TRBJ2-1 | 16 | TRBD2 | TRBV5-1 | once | CASSHSGSRSYNEQFF | TGCGCCAGCAGCCATAGCGGGAGCAGGTCCTACAATGAGCAGTTCTTC
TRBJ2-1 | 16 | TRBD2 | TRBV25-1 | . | CASSVWREGRWSEQFF | TGTGCCAGCAGTGTTTGGCGGGAGGGCCGCTGGAGTGAGCAGTTCTTC